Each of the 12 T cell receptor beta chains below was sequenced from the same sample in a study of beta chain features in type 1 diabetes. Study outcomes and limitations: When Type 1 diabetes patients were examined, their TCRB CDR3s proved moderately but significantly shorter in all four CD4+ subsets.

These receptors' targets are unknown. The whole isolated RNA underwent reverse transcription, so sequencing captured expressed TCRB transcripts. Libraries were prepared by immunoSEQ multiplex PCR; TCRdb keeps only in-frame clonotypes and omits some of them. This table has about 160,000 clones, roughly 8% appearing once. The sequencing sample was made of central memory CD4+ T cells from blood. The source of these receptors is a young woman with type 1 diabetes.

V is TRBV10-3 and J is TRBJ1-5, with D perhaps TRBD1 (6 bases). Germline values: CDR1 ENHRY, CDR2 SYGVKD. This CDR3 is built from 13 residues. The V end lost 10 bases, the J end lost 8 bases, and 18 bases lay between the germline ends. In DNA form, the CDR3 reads TGTGCCAGTACATGGGACACCGGGGAGCCCCAGCATTTT. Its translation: CASTWDTGEPQHF.

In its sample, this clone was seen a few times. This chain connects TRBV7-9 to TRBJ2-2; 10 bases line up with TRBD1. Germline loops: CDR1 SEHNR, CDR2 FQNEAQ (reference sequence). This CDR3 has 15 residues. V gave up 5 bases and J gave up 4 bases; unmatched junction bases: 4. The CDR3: CASSPDRGPTGELFF. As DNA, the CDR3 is TGTGCCAGCAGCCCCGACAGGGGGCCCACCGGGGAGCTGTTTTTT.

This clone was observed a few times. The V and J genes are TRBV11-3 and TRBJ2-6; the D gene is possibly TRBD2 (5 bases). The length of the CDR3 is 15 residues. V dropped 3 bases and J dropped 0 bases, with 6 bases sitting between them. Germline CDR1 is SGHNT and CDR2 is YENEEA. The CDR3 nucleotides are TGTGCCAGCAGCTTGGACTTCTCTGGGGCCAACGTCCTGACTTTC. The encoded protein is CASSLDFSGANVLTF.

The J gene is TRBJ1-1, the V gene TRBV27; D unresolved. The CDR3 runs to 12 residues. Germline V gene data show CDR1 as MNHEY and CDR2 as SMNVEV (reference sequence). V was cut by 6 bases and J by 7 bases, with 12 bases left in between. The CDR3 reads CASRGIGVEAFF. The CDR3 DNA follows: TGTGCCAGCAGGGGGATCGGGGTTGAAGCTTTCTTT.

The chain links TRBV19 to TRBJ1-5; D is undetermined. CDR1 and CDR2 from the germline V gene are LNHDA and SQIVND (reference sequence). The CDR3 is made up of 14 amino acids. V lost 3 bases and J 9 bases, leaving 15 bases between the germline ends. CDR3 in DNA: TGTGCCAGTAGTATGGGCACTCATTATCGGCCCCAGCATTTT. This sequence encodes CASSMGTHYRPQHF.

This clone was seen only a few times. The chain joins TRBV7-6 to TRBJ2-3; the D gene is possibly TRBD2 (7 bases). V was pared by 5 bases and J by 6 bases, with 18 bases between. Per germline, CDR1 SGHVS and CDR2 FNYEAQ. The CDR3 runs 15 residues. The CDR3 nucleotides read TGTGCCAGCAGCCTCCCCGGAGGGAGGGGGGATACGCAGTATTTT. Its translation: CASSLPGGRGDTQYF.

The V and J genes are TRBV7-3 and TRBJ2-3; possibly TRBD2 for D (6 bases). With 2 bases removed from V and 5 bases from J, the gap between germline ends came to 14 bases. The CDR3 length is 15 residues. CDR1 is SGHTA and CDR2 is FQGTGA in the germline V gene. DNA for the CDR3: TGTGCCAGCAGCTTAGGTGGAGGGCGAGGAGATACGCAGTATTTT. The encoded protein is CASSLGGGRGDTQYF.

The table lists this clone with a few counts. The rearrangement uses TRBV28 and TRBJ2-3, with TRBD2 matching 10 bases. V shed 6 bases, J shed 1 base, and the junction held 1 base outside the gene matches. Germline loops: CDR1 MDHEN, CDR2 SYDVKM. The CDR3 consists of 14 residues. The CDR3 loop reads CASRTSGGTDTQYF. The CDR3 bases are TGTGCCAGCAGAACTAGCGGGGGCACAGATACGCAGTATTTT.

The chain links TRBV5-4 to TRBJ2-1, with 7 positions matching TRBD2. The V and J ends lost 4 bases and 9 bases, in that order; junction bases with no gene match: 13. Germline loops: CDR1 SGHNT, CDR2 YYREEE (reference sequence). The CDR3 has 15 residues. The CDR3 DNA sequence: TGTGCCAGCAGCCATACCTGGACTAGGGAGAGTGAGCAGTTCTTC. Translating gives CASSHTWTRESEQFF. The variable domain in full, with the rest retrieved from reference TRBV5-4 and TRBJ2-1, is ETGVTQSPTHLIKTRGQQVTLRCSSQSGHNTVSWYQQALGQGPQFIFQYYREEENGRGNFPPRFSGLQFPNYSSELNVNALELDDSALYLCASSHTWTRESEQFFGPGTRLTVL.

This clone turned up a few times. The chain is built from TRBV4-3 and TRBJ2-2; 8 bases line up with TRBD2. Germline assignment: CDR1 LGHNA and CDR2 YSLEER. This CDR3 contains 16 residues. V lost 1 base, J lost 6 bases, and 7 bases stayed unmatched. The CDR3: CASSQGQRGPPGELFF. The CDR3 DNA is TGCGCCAGCAGCCAAGGACAGCGGGGGCCCCCCGGGGAGCTGTTTTTT.

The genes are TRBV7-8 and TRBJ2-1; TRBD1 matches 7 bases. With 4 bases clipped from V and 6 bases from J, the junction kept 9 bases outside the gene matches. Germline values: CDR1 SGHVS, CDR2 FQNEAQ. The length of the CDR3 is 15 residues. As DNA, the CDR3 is TGTGCCAGCAGCTATGACAGGGCCCCGCTCAATGAGCAGTTCTTC. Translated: CASSYDRAPLNEQFF.

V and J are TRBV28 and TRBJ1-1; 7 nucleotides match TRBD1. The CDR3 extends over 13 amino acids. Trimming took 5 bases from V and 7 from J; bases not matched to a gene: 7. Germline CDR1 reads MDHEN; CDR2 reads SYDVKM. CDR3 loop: CASSTGQEYEAFF. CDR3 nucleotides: TGTGCCAGCAGTACCGGACAGGAATATGAAGCTTTCTTT.